Listed here are 21 T cell receptor beta chains from one sample, sequenced in a study of graft-versus-host responses after intestinal transplantation. Their target antigens are unknown. The protocol was immunoSEQ multiplex PCR, while the TCRdb copy is restricted to in-frame clones and leaves out a portion. Of under 100,000 clones listed, 80% to 95% were seen once; the top ten hold approximately 1.1%. Sequenced material: unstimulated CD8+ T cells sorted from spleen or lymph node cells, taken before transplant. The source is a human donor who was the organ donor for an intestinal transplant.

This rearrangement joins TRBV4-3 to TRBJ2-1; 10 nucleotides match TRBD2. The CDR3 extends over 18 amino acids. Looked up from germline, CDR1 is LGHNA and CDR2 is YSLEER. With 0 bases clipped from V and 2 bases from J, the junction kept 7 bases outside the gene matches. The CDR3 region is CASSQDSGGLAAYNEQFF. CDR3 sequence (DNA): TGCGCCAGCAGCCAAGATTCGGGAGGACTAGCGGCCTACAATGAGCAGTTCTTC.

V usage is TRBV19 and J usage is TRBJ1-2; maybe TRBD1 (5 bases). CDR1 is LNHDA and CDR2 is SQIVND in the germline V gene (reference sequence). Between the trimmed V and J ends, which lost 1 base and 1 base, there was a span of 7 bases. The CDR3 has 14 residues. The CDR3 nucleotides read TGTGCCAGTAGTATAGTTCAGGGTAACTATGGCTACACCTTC. It yields the protein CASSIVQGNYGYTF.

This sequence joins TRBV4-1 and TRBJ1-1; tentatively, D is TRBD1 (5 bases). Germline V gene sequence: CDR1 MGHRA, CDR2 YSYEKL. The V and J ends lost 8 bases and 0 bases respectively, with 13 bases between them. The CDR3 covers 14 residues. CDR3 bases: TGCGCCAGCGCTGTTGACAGTTTGAACACTGAAGCTTTCTTT. Protein product: CASAVDSLNTEAFF.

This chain uses TRBV27 with TRBJ2-1; 9 nucleotides line up with TRBD2. The CDR3 loop spans 15 amino acids. V lost 3 bases, J lost 9 bases, and 9 bases stayed unmatched. Germline V gene data show CDR1 as MNHEY and CDR2 as SMNVEV (reference sequence). DNA for the CDR3: TGTGCCAGCAGTTTCTCGACTAGCGGTTTTGGTGAGCAGTTCTTC. The encoded protein is CASSFSTSGFGEQFF.

This chain uses TRBV5-6 with TRBJ1-2; maybe TRBD1 (6 bases). CDR1 and CDR2 (germline): SGHDT, YYEEEE. This CDR3 contains 14 residues. Trimming removed 4 bases at V and 8 bases at J, with 18 bases between. The CDR3 DNA reads as TGTGCCAGCAGCCTGAGGACAGCCAAGGGGGGCTACACCTTC. Its translation: CASSLRTAKGGYTF.

The chain links TRBV7-9 to TRBJ2-1; a weak D match, TRBD2 (6 bases). Germline loops: CDR1 SEHNR, CDR2 FQNEAQ (reference sequence). Between the trimmed V and J ends, which lost 3 bases and 9 bases, there was a span of 15 bases. The CDR3 runs 14 residues. The CDR3 region has the DNA TGTGCCAGCAGCTTTGCATTTTCCGGGAGTGAGCAGTTCTTC. The encoded protein is CASSFAFSGSEQFF.

The V call is TRBV27, the J call TRBJ2-7, with a tentative D call TRBD2 (7 bases). Germline V CDR1 and CDR2: MNHEY, SMNVEV (reference sequence). Trimming pared 7 bases from V and 3 bases from J, leaving 16 bases between. CDR3 length: 14 amino acids. The CDR3 DNA is TGTGCCAGCAAGGGGGGGCACGACGGCTACGAGCAGTACTTC. Its translation is CASKGGHDGYEQYF.

V is TRBV2 and J is TRBJ1-2; no reliable D call. V dropped 1 base and J dropped 6 bases, with 9 bases sitting between them. The CDR3 has 13 amino acids. Germline lookup yields CDR1 SNHLY and CDR2 FYNNEI. CDR3 sequence: CASSEGQVDGYTF. CDR3 sequence (DNA): TGTGCCAGCAGTGAAGGGCAGGTCGATGGCTACACCTTC.

The V gene is TRBV7-2, the J gene TRBJ1-2, with D tentatively TRBD1 (5 bases). Per the germline V gene, CDR1 is SGHTA and CDR2 is FQGNSA. The CDR3 extends over 12 amino acids. V was pared by 5 bases and J by 8 bases, with 12 bases between. CDR3 sequence: CASSIEWGGYTF. The DNA for the CDR3 is TGTGCCAGCAGCATCGAATGGGGCGGCTACACCTTC.

The gene calls are TRBV19 and TRBJ2-1; D possibly corresponds to TRBD1 (5 bases). Germline V gene lookup returns CDR1 LNHDA and CDR2 SQIVND (reference sequence). The CDR3 has 17 amino acids. Trimming removed 2 bases at V and 5 bases at J, with 19 bases between. CDR3 sequence reads: CASSIWVGRIENNEQFF. In DNA, the CDR3 is TGTGCCAGTAGTATATGGGTGGGGCGGATAGAGAACAATGAGCAGTTCTTC.

The chain links TRBV27 to TRBJ2-3, with 11 bases identical to TRBD2. This CDR3 contains 15 residues. Germline CDR1 MNHEY, CDR2 SMNVEV (reference sequence). The V and J ends lost 6 bases and 4 bases, in that order; junction bases with no gene match: 6. The CDR3 DNA sequence: TGTGCCAGCAGGCCGGGACTAGCGGACCCAGATACGCAGTATTTT. Amino acids: CASRPGLADPDTQYF.

The chain uses TRBV27 and TRBJ1-2; the D is unclear. The germline V gene has CDR1 MNHEY and CDR2 SMNVEV (reference sequence). The CDR3 sequence is 14 residues long. V lost 1 base and J 6 bases, leaving 12 bases between the germline ends. The CDR3 protein is CASSLLGIGDGYTF. The DNA of the CDR3 is TGTGCCAGCAGTTTATTGGGGATCGGGGATGGCTACACCTTC.

The genes are TRBV19 and TRBJ2-1; 14 bases line up with TRBD2. The V segment lost 4 bases and the J segment 10 bases; nucleotides outside the gene matches: 6. CDR3 length equals 15 residues. From germline, CDR1 is LNHDA and CDR2 SQIVND (reference sequence). CDR3 sequence: CASSTLTSGGDEQFF. As DNA, the CDR3 is TGTGCCAGTAGTACCCTGACTAGCGGGGGGGACGAGCAGTTCTTC.

A single count supports this clone. The genes are TRBV5-1 and TRBJ2-5; TRBD2 agrees at 7 bases. Germline V gene data show CDR1 as SGHRS and CDR2 as YFSETQ. The length of the CDR3 is 16 residues. V lost 4 bases to trimming and J lost 4 bases; unmatched junction nucleotides: 13. The CDR3 is CASSPAGWLAGETQYF. The CDR3 DNA is TGCGCCAGCAGCCCGGCAGGGTGGTTAGCGGGAGAGACCCAGTACTTC.

This clone was seen once. The chain is built from TRBV13 and TRBJ2-5; TRBD2 matches 13 bases. The CDR3 extends over 17 amino acids. V trimming: 5 bases; J trimming: 5 bases; junction bases outside the gene matches: 11. CDR1 PRHDT and CDR2 FYEKMQ come from the germline V gene (reference sequence). The CDR3, as DNA: TGTGCCAGCAGCCTCTTCCGGACTAGCGGGGGCCGGGAGACCCAGTACTTC. Translated, it gives CASSLFRTSGGRETQYF.

This chain uses TRBV5-4 with TRBJ2-1; D possibly corresponds to TRBD2 (7 bases). This CDR3 contains 16 residues. Trimming removed 3 bases from V and 5 bases from J, with 18 bases in between. Germline V CDR1 and CDR2: SGHNT, YYREEE (reference sequence). The CDR3 is CASSSQARGLHNEQFF. CDR3 in DNA: TGTGCCAGCAGCTCGCAGGCGCGGGGGCTACACAATGAGCAGTTCTTC.

The rearrangement links TRBV28 to TRBJ2-7; D perhaps matches TRBD1 (5 bases). V lost 5 bases and J lost 2, with 10 bases in between. The CDR3 is 13 amino acids. Germline-derived CDR1 and CDR2 are MDHEN and SYDVKM. As DNA, the CDR3 is TGTGCCAGCAGTCCCAGGGTCCCCTACGAGCAGTACTTC. It yields the protein CASSPRVPYEQYF.

The chain recombines TRBV18 with TRBJ2-7; TRBD1 is a possible D gene (5 bases). V was cut by 0 bases and J by 5 bases, with 8 bases left in between. CDR1 KGHSH and CDR2 LQKENI come from the germline V gene. The length of the CDR3 is 13 residues. The CDR3 loop reads CASSPPQGHEQYF. CDR3 in DNA: TGTGCCAGCTCACCACCGCAGGGCCACGAGCAGTACTTC. Filled out from reference TRBV18 and TRBJ2-7, the complete variable domain reads NAGVMQNPRHLVRRRGQEARLRCSPMKGHSHVYWYRQLPEEGLKFMVYLQKENIIDESGMPKERFSAEFPKEGPSILRIQQVVRGDSAAYFCASSPPQGHEQYFGPGTRLTVT.

The chain carries TRBV28 and TRBJ2-4, with a possible D match to TRBD1 (6 bases). V was pared by 3 bases and J by 8 bases, with 17 bases between. The length of the CDR3 is 15 residues. Germline loops: CDR1 MDHEN, CDR2 SYDVKM. The CDR3 sequence is CASSFSEPGVDIQYF. The CDR3 nucleotides are TGTGCCAGCAGTTTCTCGGAGCCAGGGGTCGACATTCAGTACTTC.

This clone is a singleton in its sample. This rearrangement joins TRBV2 to TRBJ1-1; D remains unclear. Germline loops: CDR1 SNHLY, CDR2 FYNNEI. The V gene lost 8 bases and the J gene lost 1 base, with 8 bases spanning the gap. CDR3 length equals 12 residues. The CDR3 is CASFRENTEAFF. CDR3 bases: TGTGCCAGCTTCCGAGAGAACACTGAAGCTTTCTTT.

The gene calls are TRBV9 and TRBJ2-1; 8 positions agree with TRBD1. The CDR3 sequence is 14 residues long. V trimming: 3 bases; J trimming: 5 bases; junction bases outside the gene matches: 4. Germline-derived CDR1 and CDR2 are SGDLS and YYNGEE. The CDR3 loop is CASSATGVHNEQFF. CDR3 DNA sequence: TGTGCCAGCAGCGCGACAGGGGTTCACAATGAGCAGTTCTTC. The complete variable domain, with remaining parts taken from reference TRBV9 and TRBJ2-1, reads DSGVTQTPKHLITATGQRVTLRCSPRSGDLSVYWYQQSLDQGLQFLIQYYNGEERAKGNILERFSAQQFPDLHSELNLSSLELGDSALYFCASSATGVHNEQFFGPGTRLTVL.